This T cell receptor beta chain stems from a study of neurological immune-mediated disorders. This clonotype has just a few counts. The cDNA came from 5'RACE, which used 10-nucleotide random UMIs. Using its own MiXCR run on the 5' RACE reads, TCRdb lists one record per CDR3 protein. The sample holds around 26,000 distinct CDR3 sequences, about 6.2% seen once. J gave up 5 bases and V 6 bases, and 4 bases lay outside the gene matches. CDR3 length equals 13 residues. The source material was PBMCs. The genes are TRBV12-3 or TRBV12-4 and TRBJ2-5; 9 bases are a match to TRBD1. The TCR was taken from a woman aged 50 to 65 in good health. The DNA of the CDR3 is TGTGCCAGCAGCGTGGACAGGGGTGAGACCCAGTACTTC. Translation: CASSVDRGETQYF.